Below, 25 T cell receptor beta chains from the same sample are listed, as sequenced in a study of blood T cells in healthy people across ages. With a J-beta primer mix and a sample-barcoded 5' primer, a second PCR ran 7 to 11 cycles. TCRdb re-derived calls from the 5' RACE reads in MiXCR, one entry per CDR3 protein. Among about 580,000 distinct CDR3 sequences listed, 40% to 50% were seen once. The sequenced sample was blood. These receptor sequences come from an elderly man in good health.

This rearrangement joins TRBV28 to TRBJ2-4; 7 nucleotides match TRBD2. The J call is in doubt because the DNA end fits TRBJ2-7 better. CDR1 is MDHEN, CDR2 SYDVKM, per germline. There are 16 residues in the CDR3. DNA for the CDR3: TGTGCCAGCAGTTTGGGAGGGGTCGCCGGATTATACGAGCAGTACTTC. Residues: CASSLGGVAGLYEQYF.

V usage is TRBV7-6 and J usage is TRBJ2-5, with a possible D match to TRBD1 (5 bases). The length of the CDR3 is 14 residues. The germline CDR1 and CDR2 sequences are SGHVS and FNYEAQ. Between the trimmed V and J ends, which lost 5 bases and 5 bases, there was a span of 15 bases. The CDR3 is CASSASRVSETQYF. CDR3 bases: TGTGCCAGCAGCGCGTCCAGGGTTTCGGAGACCCAGTACTTC.

The sample holds a few counts of this clonotype. This chain connects TRBV5-1 to TRBJ2-1; 9 positions match TRBD2. V lost 0 bases to trimming and J lost 7 bases; unmatched junction nucleotides: 5. Germline V gene data show CDR1 as SGHRS and CDR2 as YFSETQ. CDR3 length equals 15 residues. The CDR3 DNA reads TGCGCCAGCAGCTTGGATGCGGGGGGGTTTAATGAGCAGTTCTTC. It specifies CASSLDAGGFNEQFF.

This clonotype was detected only a few times. The rearrangement joins TRBV29-1 to TRBJ2-5; D is ambiguous. Trimming took off 5 bases at V and 5 bases at J, with 15 bases between the two ends. The CDR3 is made up of 13 amino acids. Germline lookup yields CDR1 SQVTM and CDR2 ANQGSEA. The CDR3: CSVPQISGETQYF. Written as DNA, the CDR3 is TGCAGCGTTCCTCAAATATCGGGCGAGACCCAGTACTTC.

The DNA for the CDR3 is TGTGCCAGCAGCCAAGGCGGCAGACCTACCTACGAGCAGTACTTC. Amino acid sequence: CASSQGGRPTYEQYF. The rearrangement uses TRBV14 and TRBJ2-7; no clear D. CDR3 length: 15 amino acids. V lost 1 base and J lost 2, with 12 bases in between. Germline CDR1 and CDR2: SGHDN and FVKESK.

In this sample, this clonotype turned up a few times. V and J are TRBV24-1 and TRBJ2-1, with TRBD1 identical over 8 bases. This CDR3 region has 13 residues. The V and J ends lost 3 bases and 8 bases, in that order; junction bases with no gene match: 2. Germline CDR1 and CDR2: KGHDR and SFDVKD. The CDR3: CATSDGQGYEQFF. CDR3 nucleotide sequence: TGTGCCACCAGTGATGGACAGGGCTATGAGCAGTTCTTC.

This chain connects TRBV7-2 to TRBJ2-7; the D is unclear. Trimming took 0 bases from V and 4 from J, leaving 13 bases between them. CDR1 and CDR2 (germline): SGHTA, FQGNSA. CDR3 length equals 15 residues. In DNA, the CDR3 is TGTGCCAGCAGCTTAGCGCCTAACCTGGGTTACGAGCAGTACTTC. This translates into CASSLAPNLGYEQYF.

This clonotype occurred a few times. This chain joins TRBV5-1 and TRBJ1-4; D is possibly TRBD1 (6 bases). CDR1 and CDR2 from the germline V gene are SGHRS and YFSETQ. The CDR3 extends over 16 amino acids. With 0 bases removed from V and 5 bases from J, the gap between germline ends came to 14 bases. CDR3 in amino acids: CASSLDQGIGNEKLFF. The CDR3 bases are TGCGCCAGCAGCTTGGACCAGGGGATTGGGAATGAAAAACTGTTTTTT.

This clonotype was counted a few times. This chain links TRBV7-2 with TRBJ2-7, with a possible D match to TRBD1 (5 bases). The length of the CDR3 is 12 residues. Trimming cost V 5 bases and J 7 bases, with 12 bases left between them. CDR1 is SGHTA, CDR2 FQGNSA, per germline. The CDR3 DNA follows: TGTGCCAGCAGCGTCGACAGATTAGAGCAGTACTTC. It is translated as CASSVDRLEQYF.

The chain joins TRBV7-6 to TRBJ1-6, with D possibly being TRBD1 (6 bases). CDR1 is SGHVS, CDR2 FNYEAQ, per germline. V gave up 5 bases and J gave up 7 bases, with 12 bases separating them. The CDR3 sequence is 14 residues long. The CDR3 DNA reads TGTGCCAGCAGCGTAGGACAGCAAAATTCACCCCTCCACTTT. Translated, it gives CASSVGQQNSPLHF.

The V call is TRBV7-2, the J call TRBJ1-2; maybe TRBD1 (5 bases). CDR1 is SGHTA and CDR2 is FQGNSA in the germline V gene. V was shortened by 1 base and J by 8 bases, with 17 bases between the two germline ends. CDR3 length: 15 residues. For the CDR3, the DNA is TGTGCCAGCAGCTTAGTGCAGGGACCTCAAATCGGCTACACCTTC. Translating it yields CASSLVQGPQIGYTF.

This clonotype was seen ten or more times. J is TRBJ2-3 and V is TRBV6-5, with 9 bases that match TRBD2. Germline-derived CDR1 and CDR2 are MNHEY and SVGAGI. V shed 7 bases and J 6 bases; nucleotides not matched to a gene: 5. The CDR3 consists of 13 residues. The CDR3 protein is CASTAGGLDTQYF. In DNA, the CDR3 is TGTGCCAGCACTGCGGGAGGGTTGGATACGCAGTATTTT.

This clonotype showed up just a few times. The chain recombines TRBV6-5 with TRBJ2-5; D tentatively fits TRBD1 or TRBD2 (5 bases each). The CDR3 sequence is 14 residues long. Germline CDR1 MNHEY, CDR2 SVGAGI. V shed 5 bases and J shed 4 bases, with 14 bases lying between them. The CDR3 loop is CASSDEGAGETQYF. CDR3 in DNA: TGTGCCAGCAGTGATGAAGGGGCGGGAGAGACCCAGTACTTC.

This clonotype appeared a few times. This sequence joins TRBV20-1 and TRBJ2-7; 15 nucleotides agree with TRBD2. There are 16 residues in the CDR3. Per germline, CDR1 DFQATT and CDR2 SNEGSKA (reference sequence). The V gene end was trimmed by 5 bases and the J gene end by 7 bases; junction bases not matched to a gene: 12. The CDR3 is CSAFGGTSGRNWEQYF. CDR3 DNA sequence: TGCAGTGCTTTTGGGGGGACTAGCGGGAGGAATTGGGAGCAGTACTTC.

The V and J genes are TRBV6-2 or TRBV6-3 and TRBJ2-5; D gene ambiguous. Trimming shortened V by 10 bases and J by 0 bases, and 0 bases separated the two germline ends. This CDR3 contains 9 residues. CDR1 and CDR2 (germline): MNHEY, SVGEGT. This CDR3 reads CANQETQYF. The CDR3 nucleotides are TGTGCCAACCAAGAGACCCAGTACTTC.

The chain has TRBV12-3 or TRBV12-4 and TRBJ1-2; 8 bases match TRBD1. This CDR3 contains 14 residues. V shed 3 bases and J 8 bases; nucleotides not matched to a gene: 8. The CDR3 nucleotides are TGTGCCAGCAGTTTTGGGACAGGCGCAAGAGGCTACACCTTC. This translates into CASSFGTGARGYTF.

The table lists this clonotype with many counts. This sequence joins TRBV20-1 and TRBJ2-7, with 9 bases aligning to TRBD2. The CDR3 runs to 14 residues. V lost 3 bases and J lost 2; bases outside the gene matches: 5. Looked up from germline, CDR1 is DFQATT and CDR2 is SNEGSKA (reference sequence). The CDR3 DNA reads as TGCAGTGCTAGGAGAGGCGGGAGGGCCTACGAGCAGTACTTC. It specifies CSARRGGRAYEQYF.

V is TRBV7-2 and J is TRBJ2-5, with D unresolved. V lost 1 base to trimming and J lost 6 bases, with 18 bases between them. The CDR3 is 16 amino acids. Germline loops: CDR1 SGHTA, CDR2 FQGNSA. DNA for the CDR3: TGTGCCAGCAGCTTAGAGGGCTTCTTAAAAGTTAAGACCCAGTACTTC. This encodes CASSLEGFLKVKTQYF.

This clonotype has just a few counts. The V and J genes are TRBV7-3 and TRBJ2-1; 9 nucleotides align to TRBD2. CDR1 is SGHTA and CDR2 is FQGTGA in the germline V gene. The V and J ends lost 2 bases and 6 bases, in that order; junction bases with no gene match: 5. The CDR3 consists of 15 residues. For the CDR3, the DNA is TGTGCCAGCAGCTTAGGGACTAGCCCCCTCAATGAGCAGTTCTTC. The encoded protein is CASSLGTSPLNEQFF.

The table lists this clonotype with a few counts. This chain connects TRBV7-9 to TRBJ1-5; D is unclear. Germline-derived CDR1 and CDR2 are SEHNR and FQNEAQ (reference sequence). Trimming removed 0 bases from V and 3 bases from J, with 6 bases in between. This CDR3 has 14 amino acids. CDR3 sequence (DNA): TGTGCCAGCAGCTTAGCAGGGAACAATCAGCCCCAGCATTTT. Residues: CASSLAGNNQPQHF.

There are a few counts of this clonotype. The chain joins TRBV28 to TRBJ2-5, with TRBD2 identical over 13 bases. The CDR3 length is 17 residues. Germline CDR1 is MDHEN and CDR2 is SYDVKM. Trimming cost V 6 bases and J 2 bases; bases outside gene matches: 9. The CDR3 DNA reads TGTGCCAGCAGATCACCGGGACTAGCGGGGATACAAGAGACCCAGTACTTC. The encoded protein is CASRSPGLAGIQETQYF.

This clonotype occurred a few times. CDR3 nucleotide sequence: TGCAGTGCGCAACAGGGAGGAGGCAATCAGCCCCAGCATTTT. It specifies CSAQQGGGNQPQHF. This chain connects TRBV20-1 to TRBJ1-5; weak D call: TRBD1 (6 bases). With 6 bases removed from V and 2 bases from J, the gap between germline ends came to 14 bases. This CDR3 spans 14 amino acids. CDR1 and CDR2 from the germline V gene are DFQATT and SNEGSKA (reference sequence).

This rearrangement joins TRBV5-6 to TRBJ1-6; no clear D gene. Germline lookup yields CDR1 SGHDT and CDR2 YYEEEE. CDR3 size: 16 residues. V was pared by 3 bases and J by 9 bases, with 19 bases between. CDR3 coding DNA: TGTGCCAGCAGCTCCAGTGGGCAGGTTTACAGTTCACCCCTCCACTTT. It translates to CASSSSGQVYSSPLHF.

This rearrangement joins TRBV12-3 or TRBV12-4 to TRBJ2-1; 8 bases align to TRBD1. This CDR3 is 15 amino acids long. J gave up 1 base and V 4 bases, and 3 bases lay outside the gene matches. The CDR3 sequence is CASSSDRVSYNEQFF. In DNA, the CDR3 is TGTGCCAGCAGTTCGGACAGGGTGTCCTACAATGAGCAGTTCTTC.

The genes are TRBV5-6 and TRBJ2-6; either TRBD1 or TRBD2 may fit D (5 bases each). Germline V gives CDR1 SGHDT, CDR2 YYEEEE. Trimming took off 0 bases at V and 0 bases at J, with 13 bases between the two ends. The CDR3 is 18 residues long. CDR3 nucleotides: TGTGCCAGCAGCTTGGTTGGGGACCCTTACTCTGGGGCCAACGTCCTGACTTTC. The encoded protein is CASSLVGDPYSGANVLTF.